A single sample gave rise to the 22 T cell receptor beta chains below, sequenced in a study of blood T cell repertoires in COVID-19. Sequencing was performed with immunoSEQ multiplex PCR; in TCRdb, only in-frame clones are kept and a portion is missing. This sample has a few hundred thousand clones, with under 85% found just once. The source material was PBMCs or T cells enriched from blood (not recorded which). The receptors were sampled from a woman between 45 and 60 years old who had recovered from COVID-19.

This clone has only one observation. The chain links TRBV18 to TRBJ1-4; no definite D call. Germline CDR1 and CDR2: KGHSH and LQKENI. The V gene lost 3 bases and the J gene lost 0 bases, with 11 bases spanning the gap. This CDR3 is 16 amino acids long. CDR3 coding DNA: TGTGCCAGCTCACCGAGAGTTTCGTCAACTAATGAAAAACTGTTTTTT. Amino acid sequence: CASSPRVSSTNEKLFF.

The V and J genes are TRBV12-5 and TRBJ1-2; D is ambiguous. V was pared by 7 bases and J by 1 base, with 16 bases between. CDR3 length: 15 amino acids. From germline, CDR1 is LGHNT and CDR2 FRNRAP. The CDR3 here is CASAQSLQNNYGYTF. In DNA form, the CDR3 reads TGTGCTAGTGCCCAAAGTTTACAGAATAACTATGGCTACACCTTC.

This chain links TRBV6-4 with TRBJ1-2, with 7 bases aligning to TRBD1. CDR1 is MRHNA and CDR2 is SNTAGT in the germline V gene. V was clipped by 7 bases and J by 7 bases; unmatched bases: 9. The CDR3 length is 13 residues. The CDR3 here is CASKGAQGSGYTF. CDR3 coding DNA: TGTGCCAGCAAGGGGGCACAGGGGAGTGGCTACACCTTC.

This clone was detected a few times. The chain joins TRBV7-2 to TRBJ1-1; D is unclear. CDR3 size: 15 residues. Trimming cost V 8 bases and J 4 bases, with 20 bases left between them. Germline CDR1 reads SGHTA; CDR2 reads FQGNSA. The CDR3: CASGPLAGSATEAFF. DNA of the CDR3: TGTGCCAGCGGCCCATTAGCGGGCAGCGCCACTGAAGCTTTCTTT.

The chain is built from TRBV27 and TRBJ1-5; D gene ambiguous. The germline V gene has CDR1 MNHEY and CDR2 SMNVEV (reference sequence). The length of the CDR3 is 16 residues. Deletions cut 6 bases from V and 3 bases from J, with 18 bases between. The CDR3 here is CASSPAVPALNQPQHF. The CDR3 bases are TGTGCCAGCAGCCCCGCAGTTCCCGCTCTCAATCAGCCCCAGCATTTT.

V usage is TRBV18 and J usage is TRBJ2-5; TRBD2 matches at 7 bases. There are 15 residues in the CDR3. Germline values: CDR1 KGHSH, CDR2 LQKENI. The ends lost 3 bases at V and 2 bases at J; junction bases unmatched: 6. CDR3 nucleotides: TGTGCCAGCTCACCGGAACCGGGGGGTCAAGAGACCCAGTACTTC. This encodes CASSPEPGGQETQYF.

The chain is built from TRBV11-3 and TRBJ2-3; 8 bases align to TRBD1. The V gene end was trimmed by 5 bases and the J gene end by 6 bases; junction bases not matched to a gene: 4. Germline assignment: CDR1 SGHNT and CDR2 YENEEA. This CDR3 has 13 residues. This chain's CDR3 is CASSPGQGDTQYF. The CDR3 DNA sequence: TGTGCCAGCAGCCCCGGACAGGGCGATACGCAGTATTTT.

This clone was counted ten times or more. CDR3 nucleotides: TGTGCCAGTAGTATCGCCCTAGCAGGATCCTACAATGAGCAGTTCTTC. Translation gives CASSIALAGSYNEQFF. The chain combines TRBV19 with TRBJ2-1; the D gene is possibly TRBD2 (5 bases). The CDR3 runs 16 residues. Trimming removed 3 bases at V and 1 base at J, with 13 bases between. Germline V gene data show CDR1 as LNHDA and CDR2 as SQIVND (reference sequence).

The chain carries TRBV19 and TRBJ1-5; D is unresolved. The CDR3 has 12 amino acids. V lost 5 bases and J 9 bases, leaving 11 bases between the germline ends. Germline CDR1 LNHDA, CDR2 SQIVND (reference sequence). The CDR3 DNA reads TGTGCCAGTAGTCCTGGAGGACGGCCCCAGCATTTT. It codes for CASSPGGRPQHF. Combining the CDR3 with reference TRBV19 and TRBJ1-5 gives the whole variable domain DGGITQSPKYLFRKEGQNVTLSCEQNLNHDAMYWYRQDPGQGLRLIYYSQIVNDFQKGDIAEGYSVSREKKESFPLTVTSAQKNPTAFYLCASSPGGRPQHFGDGTRLSIL.

The chain links TRBV7-9 to TRBJ2-4; 8 positions agree with TRBD2. The CDR3 covers 15 residues. Trimming at V came to 5 bases and at J to 8 bases, leaving 11 bases not matched to a gene. Germline assignment: CDR1 SEHNR and CDR2 FQNEAQ (reference sequence). CDR3 region: CASSPPGGVADIQYF. The CDR3 DNA reads as TGTGCCAGCAGCCCCCCCGGGGGGGTGGCGGACATTCAGTACTTC.

The CDR3 loop reads CASSHFGAVATEAFF. The CDR3 region has the DNA TGTGCCAGCAGTCACTTCGGCGCGGTTGCCACTGAAGCTTTCTTT. The gene calls are TRBV6-2 or TRBV6-3 and TRBJ1-1, with no clear D. Trimming pared 5 bases from V and 4 bases from J, leaving 17 bases between. The CDR3 has 15 amino acids. Germline assignment: CDR1 MNHEY and CDR2 SVGEGT.

The rearrangement joins TRBV30 to TRBJ2-7; D remains ambiguous. This CDR3 has 12 amino acids. The V gene's germline CDR1 is GTSNPN and CDR2 SVGIG (reference sequence). V shed 0 bases and J shed 4 bases, with 7 bases lying between them. This chain's CDR3 is CAWSVPSYEQYF. CDR3 nucleotide sequence: TGTGCCTGGAGTGTACCTAGTTACGAGCAGTACTTC.

The J gene is TRBJ1-4, the V gene TRBV2; 7 nucleotides agree with TRBD1. This CDR3 has 15 amino acids. With V trimmed by 10 bases and J by 3 bases, 11 bases remained unmatched. Germline loops: CDR1 SNHLY, CDR2 FYNNEI. Here the CDR3 reads CATNRQGSANEKLFF. The CDR3 DNA reads TGTGCCACCAACCGACAGGGTTCAGCTAATGAAAAACTGTTTTTT.

This sequence joins TRBV19 and TRBJ2-2, with a tentative D call TRBD2 (6 bases). The germline V gene has CDR1 LNHDA and CDR2 SQIVND (reference sequence). This CDR3 region has 16 residues. The V end was cut by 8 bases, the J end by 1 base, with 17 bases between. CDR3 coding DNA: TGTGCCAGTTTCGATGGGGGGACCTTGAACACCGGGGAGCTGTTTTTT. Translating it yields CASFDGGTLNTGELFF.

The genes are TRBV11-2 and TRBJ2-3; 14 nucleotides match TRBD2. V shed 5 bases and J 5 bases; nucleotides not matched to a gene: 6. The CDR3 length is 16 residues. Germline assignment: CDR1 SGHAT and CDR2 FQNNGV. Here the CDR3 reads CASSPGTSGSRDTQYF. The CDR3 nucleotides read TGTGCCAGCAGCCCTGGGACTAGCGGGAGTAGAGATACGCAGTATTTT.

V is TRBV2 and J is TRBJ1-6; D remains ambiguous. The V end was cut by 7 bases, the J end by 7 bases, with 14 bases between. This CDR3 comprises 14 residues. Germline V CDR1 and CDR2: SNHLY, FYNNEI. The CDR3 sequence: CASKGEGMNSPLHF. CDR3 in DNA: TGTGCCAGCAAGGGAGAAGGGATGAATTCACCCCTCCACTTT.

The chain links TRBV6-4 to TRBJ2-1, with TRBD1 as a possible D gene (5 bases). Germline V gene data show CDR1 as MRHNA and CDR2 as SNTAGT. V lost 2 bases and J lost 10, with 15 bases in between. The CDR3 sequence is 14 residues long. The CDR3: CASSDTFSGHEQFF. DNA for the CDR3: TGTGCCAGCAGTGACACCTTCAGTGGACACGAGCAGTTCTTC.

The gene calls are TRBV4-1 and TRBJ1-2; TRBD1 is a possible D gene (5 bases). From germline, CDR1 is MGHRA and CDR2 YSYEKL. This CDR3 has 16 amino acids. Trimming took off 2 bases at V and 1 base at J, with 14 bases between the two ends. The CDR3 sequence is CASSQPSGGGNYGYTF. The CDR3 DNA sequence: TGCGCCAGCAGCCAACCCTCGGGCGGGGGTAACTATGGCTACACCTTC.

This clone appeared many times. The V call is TRBV12-3 or TRBV12-4, the J call TRBJ1-1; D unclear. The CDR3 spans 12 residues. Between the trimmed V and J ends, which lost 5 bases and 11 bases, there was a span of 15 bases. Here the CDR3 reads CASSLGSERAFF. As DNA, the CDR3 is TGTGCCAGCAGTCTAGGCAGCGAACGGGCTTTCTTT.

This chain links TRBV5-5 with TRBJ2-6; a possible D gene is TRBD2 (5 bases). Germline V gene lookup returns CDR1 SGHKS and CDR2 YYEKEE (reference sequence). This CDR3 is built from 14 residues. V was cut by 4 bases and J by 8 bases, with 13 bases left in between. The CDR3: CASSEGPNTNVLTF. In DNA, the CDR3 is TGTGCCAGCAGCGAGGGCCCCAATACCAACGTCCTGACTTTC.

The chain has TRBV6-1 and TRBJ1-5; D possibly corresponds to TRBD1 (5 bases). The CDR3 has 16 residues. Deletions cut 2 bases from V and 2 bases from J, with 13 bases between. CDR1 is MNHNS and CDR2 is SASEGT in the germline V gene. CDR3 bases: TGTGCCAGCAGTGAAAACGGGGCGGGGGGCAATCAGCCCCAGCATTTT. This translates into CASSENGAGGNQPQHF.

The chain uses TRBV4-1 and TRBJ1-4, with a weak D call TRBD1 (6 bases). The CDR3 loop spans 15 amino acids. Germline V lookup: CDR1 MGHRA, CDR2 YSYEKL. The V end lost 3 bases, the J end lost 8 bases, and 16 bases lay between the germline ends. The CDR3 sequence is CASSQTGVGREKLFF. The CDR3 bases are TGCGCCAGCAGCCAGACAGGCGTCGGTCGGGAAAAACTGTTTTTT.